This T cell receptor (beta chain) was captured by sequencing in a study of blood T cells in healthy people across ages. Findings and limits, study-wide: Donors of long life had a larger count of naive CD4+ cells and greater diversity than aged donors.

A second PCR of about 6 to 11 cycles used a sample-barcoded 5' primer and a J-beta primer mix. Each CDR3 protein is one row after TCRdb ran MiXCR on the 5' RACE reads. The data show some 1.8 million distinct CDR3 sequences, 39% seen once. This clonotype came up a few times. Antigen specificity is unknown. The CDR3 has 14 amino acids. The V gene's germline CDR1 is MNHEY and CDR2 SVGAGI. Trimming removed 4 bases at V and 3 bases at J, with 12 bases between. The gene calls are TRBV6-5 and TRBJ1-2, with D perhaps TRBD1 (5 bases). The sequenced material came from blood. The receptor comes from a human donor in good health. This CDR3 is CASSSPARDYGYTF. DNA of the CDR3: TGTGCCAGCAGTTCACCCGCCAGGGACTATGGCTACACCTTC.